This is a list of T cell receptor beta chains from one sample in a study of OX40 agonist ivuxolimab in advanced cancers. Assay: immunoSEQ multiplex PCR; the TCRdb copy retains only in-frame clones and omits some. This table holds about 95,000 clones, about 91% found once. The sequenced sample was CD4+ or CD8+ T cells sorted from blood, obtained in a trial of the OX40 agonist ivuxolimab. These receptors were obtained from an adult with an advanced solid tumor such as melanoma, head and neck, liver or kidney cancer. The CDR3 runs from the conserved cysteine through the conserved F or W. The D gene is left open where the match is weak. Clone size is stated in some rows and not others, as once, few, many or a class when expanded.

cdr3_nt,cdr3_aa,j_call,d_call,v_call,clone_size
TGCGCCAGCAGCTTGGCTCTGGAAACTTCTACGCAGTATTTT,CASSLALETSTQYF,TRBJ2-3,-,TRBV5-1,-
TGTGCCAGCAGTCCCCACTCCGGGCCCGGGGAGCTGTTTTTT,CASSPHSGPGELFF,TRBJ2-2,-,TRBV28,-
TGTGCCAGCCGGTCGTATGGCTACACCTTC,CASRSYGYTF,TRBJ1-2,-,TRBV28,-
TGTGCCTGGAGTCTCTCCGGGACAGAAAATGAAAAACTGTTTTTT,CAWSLSGTENEKLFF,TRBJ1-4,TRBD1,TRBV30,once
TGTGCCATCAGTGAACAGAACCTTTCCTACGAGCAGTACTTC,CAISEQNLSYEQYF,TRBJ2-7,-,TRBV10-3,-
TGTGCCAGCCAAACGGCCATGCGGGGGCCACAAGAGACCCAGTACTTC,CASQTAMRGPQETQYF,TRBJ2-5,-,TRBV7-9,-
TGTGCCAGCAGCTCTATCGGACAGGGAGGAATGAGGTCGCACATTCAGTACTTC,CASSSIGQGGMRSHIQYF,TRBJ2-4,TRBD1,TRBV28,once
TGTGCCTGGACATCAGGGGGGAACTACGAGCAGTACTTC,CAWTSGGNYEQYF,TRBJ2-7,-,TRBV30,-
TGCGCCAGCAGCTTGGGAGGCCCCTACGAGCAGTACTTC,CASSLGGPYEQYF,TRBJ2-7,-,TRBV5-1,-
TGTGCCAGCAGCGTAGGGGAAGGCCGGCGTATGGAAGCTTTCTTT,CASSVGEGRRMEAFF,TRBJ1-1,-,TRBV9,-
TGTGCCAGCAGTTTACCCAACAAGAACACTGAAGCTTTCTTT,CASSLPNKNTEAFF,TRBJ1-1,-,TRBV28,-
TGTGCCAGCAGCTTAGCCGGGACAGTCCCCGGGGAGCTGTTTTTT,CASSLAGTVPGELFF,TRBJ2-2,TRBD1,TRBV7-2,-
TGTGCCAGCAGCTTCCTTCAGGGGAGTGGGTTAAACTATGGCTACACCTTC,CASSFLQGSGLNYGYTF,TRBJ1-2,-,TRBV11-2,-
TGTGCCTGGAGTGGGCTAGCGGACACCGGGGAGCTGTTTTTT,CAWSGLADTGELFF,TRBJ2-2,TRBD2,TRBV30,-
TGTGCCAGCAGCTTGGACGGGACAGCGTGGGACTATGGCTACACCTTC,CASSLDGTAWDYGYTF,TRBJ1-2,TRBD1,TRBV5-5,-
TGTGCCAGCAGTTTGATGTCCGGGGGGGAAGGAAACACCATATATTTT,CASSLMSGGEGNTIYF,TRBJ1-3,-,TRBV6-6,-
TGTGCCAGCATACGGGGGCGTGTGGCCTACAATGAGCAGTTCTTC,CASIRGRVAYNEQFF,TRBJ2-1,-,TRBV9,-
TGTGCCAGCAGCTTTGGAGGGAACACTGAAGCTTTCTTT,CASSFGGNTEAFF,TRBJ1-1,-,TRBV7-9,few
TGCGCCAGCAGCTGGATGGATAGCTCCTACAATGAGCAGTTCTTC,CASSWMDSSYNEQFF,TRBJ2-1,-,TRBV5-1,-
TGTGCCAGCGACCGGACGAGCTCCTACAATGAGCAGTTCTTC,CASDRTSSYNEQFF,TRBJ2-1,-,TRBV28,-
TGTGCCAGCAGCGTAGACCCGGGAGGGACTGAAGCTTTCTTT,CASSVDPGGTEAFF,TRBJ1-1,-,TRBV9,-
TGTGCCAGCAGCCCTAGACTAGCGGAGAAAAACATTCAGTACTTC,CASSPRLAEKNIQYF,TRBJ2-4,TRBD2,TRBV7-9,once
TGTGCCAGCTCACCAAGGAGGTCTACCGGGAGCAGCTCCTACAATGAGCAGTTCTTC,CASSPRRSTGSSSYNEQFF,TRBJ2-1,-,TRBV18,-
TGCGCCAGCAGGATACAGGGGAGCTCTGGGGCCAACGTCCTGACTTTC,CASRIQGSSGANVLTF,TRBJ2-6,TRBD1,TRBV5-1,-
TGTGCCAGTAGTATTTCGGGGTTTTCGGATGGCTACACCTTC,CASSISGFSDGYTF,TRBJ1-2,-,TRBV19,-
TGTGCCACACGGGACAGAAGAGATCAGCCCCAGCATTTT,CATRDRRDQPQHF,TRBJ1-5,TRBD1,TRBV10-3,-
TGCGCCAGCAGCTTGGCAGCGAACTCCTACGAGCAGTACTTC,CASSLAANSYEQYF,TRBJ2-7,-,TRBV5-1,-
TGTGCCAGCAGCGTGACTTTTGGCGGAGCCGGCGAGACCCAGTACTTC,CASSVTFGGAGETQYF,TRBJ2-5,-,TRBV9,-
TGTGCCAGCCGGCGAGGGGGCGGACGCACAGATACGCAGTATTTT,CASRRGGGRTDTQYF,TRBJ2-3,TRBD1,TRBV28,-
TGTGCCAGCTCACCACCGGGACTAGGCTCCTACGAGCAGTACTTC,CASSPPGLGSYEQYF,TRBJ2-7,TRBD2,TRBV18,-
TGCGCCAGCAGCCAAGATTCGAGGAAGCCGGATCAGTGGGAGCAGTACTTC,CASSQDSRKPDQWEQYF,TRBJ2-7,-,TRBV4-1,once
TGTGCCAGCAGCCCGACACAGCGAGAAAAACTGTTTTTT,CASSPTQREKLFF,TRBJ1-4,-,TRBV7-9,-
TGTGCCAGTAGTATTAGGCAGTTTGCGGAGACCCAGTACTTC,CASSIRQFAETQYF,TRBJ2-5,-,TRBV19,once
TGTGCCAGCAGATCCCTCCCCGACCCCTCCTACAATGAGCAGTTCTTC,CASRSLPDPSYNEQFF,TRBJ2-1,-,TRBV27,-
TGTGCCAGCAGTTTAGTGAAGTCCTACTCTAGCACAGATACGCAGTATTTT,CASSLVKSYSSTDTQYF,TRBJ2-3,-,TRBV28,-
TGCGCCAGCAGCTTTTTATCCGGGACAGGAACGGAAAAACTGTTTTTT,CASSFLSGTGTEKLFF,TRBJ1-4,TRBD1,TRBV5-1,-
TGTGCCAGCAGTGGGGGACAGGGAGAATCCTACGAGCAGTACTTC,CASSGGQGESYEQYF,TRBJ2-7,TRBD1,TRBV28,-
TGTGCCAGCGTAGGTCTAGCGGGGATCTCCTACGAGCAGTACTTC,CASVGLAGISYEQYF,TRBJ2-7,TRBD2,TRBV28,-
TGTGCCAGCAGTTACCGGGCGGGCACTGAAGCTTTCTTT,CASSYRAGTEAFF,TRBJ1-1,-,TRBV6-6,-
TGTGCCAGTAGTGACGGCTTTTTTAGCACAGATACGCAGTATTTT,CASSDGFFSTDTQYF,TRBJ2-3,-,TRBV19,-
TGTGCCAGCAGCAAAGCGACCAAACTCGGGCGGGAGGACAGGGGGGAGCTGTTTTTT,CASSKATKLGREDRGELFF,TRBJ2-2,-,TRBV21-1,-
TGTGCCTGGAGTGTTTTCTCTAGCCTTTTGTCCAATGAGCAGTTCTTC,CAWSVFSSLLSNEQFF,TRBJ2-1,-,TRBV30,once
TGTGCCAGCAGCCCCCCCGGGCTCGTTAAGGGCTACGAGCAGTACTTC,CASSPPGLVKGYEQYF,TRBJ2-7,-,TRBV28,-
TGTGCCAGCAGCTTAGATGCGTTTGAAAAACTGTTTTTT,CASSLDAFEKLFF,TRBJ1-4,-,TRBV11-3,-
TGTGCCAGCAGTTACTCGATAGGGAGCTCTGGAAACACCATATATTTT,CASSYSIGSSGNTIYF,TRBJ1-3,-,TRBV6-5,-
TGCGCCAGCAGCCTTAGCGGGGTCTACAATGAGCAGTTCTTC,CASSLSGVYNEQFF,TRBJ2-1,TRBD2,TRBV5-1,-
TGTGCCAGCAGCTTAGGAGGTCGGTTTGGAAATGAGCAGTTCTTC,CASSLGGRFGNEQFF,TRBJ2-1,-,TRBV7-2,-
TGTGCCAGCGGGGACAGGGAGGGTGTTGGCTACACCTTC,CASGDREGVGYTF,TRBJ1-2,TRBD1,TRBV28,-
TGTGCCAGCAGCCTACCAGGAACAGATACGCAGTATTTT,CASSLPGTDTQYF,TRBJ2-3,-,TRBV5-6,-
TGTGCCAGCAGTTCCCTCGCTGGGACAGGGGGGTCCGAGCAGTACTTC,CASSSLAGTGGSEQYF,TRBJ2-7,TRBD1,TRBV6-5,-
TGCGCCAGCAGCCCGAGCGGGAGCTCCTACAATGAGCAGTTCTTC,CASSPSGSSYNEQFF,TRBJ2-1,TRBD2,TRBV5-1,-
TGTGCCAGCAGCAAGAAAGTGTGTCATGGCGGGGAGCTGTTTTTT,CASSKKVCHGGELFF,TRBJ2-2,-,TRBV21-1,-
TGTGCCAGCAGCGTCGCGGAGATTTATACCTACGAGCAGTACTTC,CASSVAEIYTYEQYF,TRBJ2-7,-,TRBV9,-
TGTGCCAGCAGATCCAATCAGCCCCAGCATTTT,CASRSNQPQHF,TRBJ1-5,-,TRBV28,once
TGCGCCAGCAGCACCCGACTAGCGCAGACAGATACGCAGTATTTT,CASSTRLAQTDTQYF,TRBJ2-3,TRBD2,TRBV5-1,-
TGTGCCAGCAGTTCCGGACAGGGCGGCGCTGAAGCTTTCTTT,CASSSGQGGAEAFF,TRBJ1-1,TRBD1,TRBV28,-
TGTGCCAGCGGATTCGCCGATCGCAATCAGCCCCAGCATTTT,CASGFADRNQPQHF,TRBJ1-5,-,TRBV28,-
TGTGCCTGGGCCGGGACCCTAGGGGGTGAGCAGTTCTTC,CAWAGTLGGEQFF,TRBJ2-1,-,TRBV30,-
TGTGCCAGCAGTTCGCCCGGGGGGGACGGGGAGCTGTTTTTT,CASSSPGGDGELFF,TRBJ2-2,TRBD2,TRBV28,-
TGTGCCAGCAGCCCGGGGAATACAGGGTCATCGGATACGCAGTATTTT,CASSPGNTGSSDTQYF,TRBJ2-3,-,TRBV5-5,-